Listed here is a single TCR beta chain. The protocol was immunoSEQ multiplex PCR, while the TCRdb copy is restricted to in-frame clones and leaves out a portion. Of 2 million to 2.5 million clones listed, roughly 90% were seen once; the top ten hold roughly 0.34%. CDR3 length equals 14 residues. Germline V gene data show CDR1 as MNHNS and CDR2 as SASEGT. The data derive from a study of shared clonotypes between healthy human individuals. V is TRBV6-1 and J is TRBJ1-5, with D possibly being TRBD1 (5 bases). Sequenced material: naive CD4+ T cells from PBMCs. Subset in this sample: CD45RA+ positively selected. The TCR comes from a man aged 18 to 35 in good health. Some clones in this sample may be carry-over from other donors' samples. This CDR3 reads CAIDTGTPSQPQHF. The CDR3 coding sequence is TGTGCTATCGATACGGGGACTCCGAGTCAGCCCCAGCATTTT.